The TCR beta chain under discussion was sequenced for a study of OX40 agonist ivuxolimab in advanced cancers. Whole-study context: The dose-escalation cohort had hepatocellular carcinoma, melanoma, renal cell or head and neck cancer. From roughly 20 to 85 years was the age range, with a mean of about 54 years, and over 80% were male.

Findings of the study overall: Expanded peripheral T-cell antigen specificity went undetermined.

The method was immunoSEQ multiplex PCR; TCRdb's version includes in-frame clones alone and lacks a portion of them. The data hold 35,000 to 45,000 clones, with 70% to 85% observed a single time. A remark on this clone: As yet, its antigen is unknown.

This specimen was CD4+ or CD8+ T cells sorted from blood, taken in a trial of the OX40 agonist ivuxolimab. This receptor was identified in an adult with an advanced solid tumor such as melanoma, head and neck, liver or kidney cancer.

The CDR3, as DNA: TGCGCCAGCAGCGCTGACCAGGGGGGGCGGCCTGAAGCTTTCTTT. It translates to CASSADQGGRPEAFF. This sequence joins TRBV5-1 and TRBJ1-1, with TRBD1 matching 7 bases. The V and J ends lost 4 bases and 6 bases, in that order; junction bases with no gene match: 12. CDR1 and CDR2 (germline): SGHRS, YFSETQ. The CDR3 runs 15 residues. The complete variable domain, with remaining parts taken from reference TRBV5-1 and TRBJ1-1, reads KAGVTQTPRYLIKTRGQQVTLSCSPISGHRSVSWYQQTPGQGLQFLFEYFSETQRNKGNFPGRFSGRQFSNSRSEMNVSTLELGDSALYLCASSADQGGRPEAFFGQGTRLTVV.